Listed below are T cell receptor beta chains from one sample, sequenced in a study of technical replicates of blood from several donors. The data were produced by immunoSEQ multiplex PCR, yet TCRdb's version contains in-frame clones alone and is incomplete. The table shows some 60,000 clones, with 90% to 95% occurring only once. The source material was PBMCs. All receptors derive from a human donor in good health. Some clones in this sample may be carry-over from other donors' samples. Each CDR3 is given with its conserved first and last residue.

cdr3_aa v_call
CASSYRSRGASREQYF TRBV6-5
CASSLVQGNQPQHF TRBV7-8
CASSQATGVSGYTF TRBV4-3
CASSDDVLTGGFQPQHF TRBV6-1
CASSPTLGGKLFF TRBV18
CASSAGTPYTGELFF TRBV7-2
CASSYAGAGANVLTF TRBV6-5
CASSQVASGSSPLHF TRBV4-3
CASSIGGAVSNQPQHF TRBV5-4
CATSRGTGGGTDTQYF TRBV15
CASTMRAGGQHTQYF TRBV27
CASSHGQGAINSPLHF TRBV4-3
CASSQGGQSWNTIYF TRBV4-3
CATSRDLPGVYETQYF TRBV15
CASSAPDRGVSPLHF TRBV7-2
CASSIGTGLEQYF TRBV19
CASSYSGDRVIYGYTF TRBV6-5
CASSYSRGNQPQHF TRBV6-5
CASSLWGEETQYF TRBV7-3
CASSQDWYAIEFF TRBV14
CASSQEDGHTDTQYF TRBV4-3
CASSQLRGGRGGILTEAFF TRBV4-1
CASSVSLGLAGETDTQYF TRBV9
CASSLGQGWGAETQYF TRBV5-1
CASSLAAGDRGHEQYF TRBV5-4
CASSPLPSGERSLETQYF TRBV18
CASSRTGAGGNYEQYF TRBV18
CASSEDRASLHF TRBV6-5
CASSPGDRTNEKLFF TRBV5-1
CASSQQTGWGETQYF TRBV4-3
CALAGMGTDTQYF TRBV10-3
CASSSPGGIDYGYTF TRBV28
CASRIKGGRGHEQYF TRBV12-2
CASSPGTGGRNEQYF TRBV5-1
CASSTTSGVETQYF TRBV9
CASSEPGLSTDTQYF TRBV9
CASSKVGVGLADQETQYF TRBV21-1
CASSVQGSMTDTQYF TRBV9
CASSEQGRNTEAFF TRBV2